The TCR beta chain described here comes from a study of blood T cells in healthy people across ages (dated by TCRdb to the mid-2010s). Background for the entire study: In model experiments, template switching captured roughly one uniquely barcoded TCR beta cDNA molecule for every two T cells. The study measured age-related changes in TCR beta repertoire diversity using deep sequencing normalized with unique cDNA molecular identifiers. The donors were divided into four age groups: young (average around 17 years), middle-aged (approximately 39), aged (about 62) and long-lived (about 90). To avoid experimental bias, donors of different ages were randomly spread across the sequencing lanes. The study analyzed two additional independent replicas of 1 million unique cDNA reads from the same blood draw for two donors, one aged 18 to 29 and one aged 80 or older. On the study overall, not on this receptor specifically: Donor CMV infection status was unknown, potentially confounding age-related changes in expanded clonotypes. Bulk unsorted PBMC profiling prevented conclusive comparison of naive and antigen-experienced compartments. Total diversity estimates from one million sequenced T cells were considered lower bounds and underestimates. As age increased, observed TCR beta diversity per million T cells dropped in a roughly linear way, and a significant reduction was already evident by age about 40. Compared with the aged group, more naive CD4+ T cells, fewer expanded clones and increased TCR diversity were shown by the long-lived group, suggesting age selection. The percentage of naive T cells measured by flow cytometry correlated strongly with observed TCR beta diversity.

Relative to germline, V is missing 7 bases and J is missing 2 bases, with 5 bases of the junction outside any gene match. Reading from cysteine to phenylalanine, the CDR3 counts 13 amino acids. Only CDR3 DNA remains: 39 bases, in frame from the first base. Based on the germline V gene, the CDR1 and CDR2 sequences are SQVTM and ANQGSEA. This clonotype was seen a handful of times. This clone's antigen is unknown. The input lacks base qualities; no much larger clone sits a single base away. Donors were 39 systemically healthy Caucasian individuals from Russia aged roughly 6 to 90 years. Each donor gave about 9.2 milliliters of peripheral blood, drawn into EDTA-treated Vacutainer tubes. Ficoll-Paque density-gradient centrifugation was used to isolate PBMCs, with at least 6.5 million per sample. Trizol reagent was used to extract total RNA from the PBMCs, yielding at least 6 micrograms per sample. Naive CD45RAhigh/CD27high T cell percentages were measured by flow cytometry on a PBMC aliquot from every donor.

The library was obtained by 5' RACE. Sequencing relied on an Illumina HiSeq 2500. A second PCR of roughly 6 to 11 cycles was run with a J-beta primer mix and a sample-barcoded 5' primer. A unique molecular identifier was introduced onto each TCR beta cDNA molecule by a template-switch 5' adaptor carrying 12 random nucleotides. Each sample yielded at least 3 million CDR3-containing paired-end reads. The Mint cDNA synthesis kit, primed by a TRBC-specific oligonucleotide, was used to synthesize first-strand cDNA from all RNA. Following uracil-DNA glycosylase treatment, a first 18-cycle PCR with universal primers M1SS and BC2_uni_R was performed on all cDNA. Concerning the study's data processing: Normalization of each sample was performed by random selection of 1 million high-quality reads, each carrying a distinct molecular identifier. Instead of being binned into consensus sequences, reads with shared molecular identifiers were discarded. MiTCR, with a Q25 quality threshold and the strictest error-elimination algorithm, was used for CDR3 identification, clonotype clustering and error correction. Lower-bound total TCR beta diversity was estimated with a nonparametric unseen species model using Euler transformation. TCRdb ran its own pipeline on the public reads, namely fastp trimming at Q25 and MiXCR clone calling, and kept in-frame beta chains. Entries that share a CDR3 protein sequence are merged under the most common genes and DNA. It is TCRdb's table, rather than the study itself, that gives the V and J calls and clone size. A total of 1.5 million to 2 million distinct CDR3 sequences appear in this sample, about 30% of them only once. The ten largest clones represent roughly 8% of the sample.

The chain employs TRBV29-1 and TRBJ1-2; TRBD1 agrees with 9 junctional bases. Sequenced material: blood. The receptor's source is a woman aged 25 to 39 in good health. The CDR3 sequence is CSARQGGNYGYTF. The DNA is as follows: TGCAGCGCGCGACAGGGGGGGAACTATGGCTACACCTTC. The reference TRBV29-1 and TRBJ1-2 proteins fill in what lies around the CDR3, so the full variable domain reads SAVISQKPSRDICQRGTSLTIQCQVDSQVTMMFWYRQQPGQSLTLIATANQGSEATYESGFVIDKFPISRPNLTFSTLTVSNMSPEDSSIYLCSARQGGNYGYTFGSGTRLTVV.